The 17 T cell receptor beta chains below come from one sample, sequenced in a study of patients and donors after allogeneic stem cell transplantation. TCRdb reprocessed the RT-PCR reads with MiXCR, giving one entry per CDR3 protein. The sample holds over 130,000 distinct CDR3 sequences, about 40% seen once. The sample taken for sequencing was blood, either unsorted or a sorted T cell fraction (not recorded which). Receptors originate from a human donor who was either an allogeneic HSCT recipient or a stem cell or donor lymphocyte infusion donor (not recorded which). It is not recorded whose cells these are; they may come from a transplant donor.

The chain joins TRBV2 to TRBJ1-1; D is uncertain. Germline V gene lookup returns CDR1 SNHLY and CDR2 FYNNEI. The CDR3 extends over 11 amino acids. Trimming cost V 7 bases and J 3 bases, with 6 bases left between them. For the CDR3, the DNA is TGTGCCAGCACTGGGGACACTGAAGCTTTCTTT. It yields the protein CASTGDTEAFF.

This sequence joins TRBV7-2 and TRBJ1-6; D is ambiguous. This CDR3 is 15 amino acids long. Between the trimmed V and J ends, which lost 3 bases and 8 bases, there was a span of 14 bases. Germline lookup yields CDR1 SGHTA and CDR2 FQGNSA. The CDR3 protein is CASSFLGRVDSPLHF. As DNA, the CDR3 is TGTGCCAGCAGCTTTCTGGGCCGTGTCGATTCACCCCTCCACTTT. Full variable domain (outside the CDR3, taken from reference TRBV7-2 and TRBJ1-6): GAGVSQSPSNKVTEKGKDVELRCDPISGHTALYWYRQSLGQGLEFLIYFQGNSAPDKSGLPSDRFSAERTGGSVSTLTIQRTQQEDSAVYLCASSFLGRVDSPLHFGNGTRLTVT.

This clonotype showed up just a few times. V is TRBV12-3 or TRBV12-4 and J is TRBJ1-2; D unclear. Trimming took 5 bases from V and 6 from J, leaving 10 bases between them. The CDR3 loop spans 12 amino acids. CDR3 residues: CASSGGLDGYTF. CDR3 in DNA: TGTGCCAGCAGTGGAGGGTTGGATGGCTACACCTTC.

V gene TRBV7-9 combines with J gene TRBJ1-2; D might be TRBD1 (5 bases). V was shortened by 5 bases and J by 1 base, with 11 bases between the two germline ends. The CDR3 has 14 residues. CDR1 is SEHNR and CDR2 is FQNEAQ in the germline V gene (reference sequence). CDR3 bases: TGTGCCAGCAGCCCGGGGGGGAATAACTATGGCTACACCTTC. Amino acids: CASSPGGNNYGYTF.

This sequence joins TRBV27 and TRBJ1-1; D is uncertain. The germline gives CDR1 MNHEY, CDR2 SMNVEV (reference sequence). The CDR3 is 15 residues long. Trimming shortened V by 4 bases and J by 1 base, and 13 bases separated the two germline ends. The CDR3 DNA is TGTGCCAGCAGTTCCAGTGGCAACCCGAACACTGAAGCTTTCTTT. Protein: CASSSSGNPNTEAFF.

This clonotype was seen more than once but under ten times. The rearrangement joins TRBV6-6 to TRBJ1-5, with 9 bases aligning to TRBD1. Germline assignment: CDR1 MNHNY and CDR2 SVGAGI (reference sequence). Germline trimming cut 5 bases from V and 3 bases from J; bases unmatched to any gene: 8. This CDR3 is 16 amino acids long. In nucleotides, the CDR3 is TGTGCCAGCAGTCCTGGGACAGGGAACTACAATCAGCCCCAGCATTTT. Protein product: CASSPGTGNYNQPQHF.

The chain joins TRBV12-3 or TRBV12-4 to TRBJ1-2; TRBD1 is a possible D gene (6 bases). The CDR3 runs 11 residues. V dropped 4 bases and J dropped 7 bases, with 7 bases sitting between them. In DNA, the CDR3 is TGTGCCAGCAGTTCCAGGGGTGGCTACACCTTC. Its protein product is CASSSRGGYTF.

This clonotype was counted only a few times. CDR3 residues: CASSEYGYSGNTIYF. In DNA, the CDR3 is TGTGCCAGCAGTGAATACGGCTACTCTGGAAACACCATATATTTT. The chain joins TRBV25-1 to TRBJ1-3; D not certain. The CDR3 consists of 15 residues. With 0 bases removed from V and 0 bases from J, the gap between germline ends came to 6 bases. Germline CDR1 MGHDK, CDR2 SYGVNS.

A few counts support this clonotype. The chain has TRBV7-6 and TRBJ2-7, with D tentatively TRBD2 (5 bases). The germline V and J ends were trimmed by 4 bases and 2 bases, with 12 bases remaining between them. Looked up from germline, CDR1 is SGHVS and CDR2 is FNYEAQ. This CDR3 region has 14 residues. The CDR3 protein is CASSYYGLTYEQYF. The CDR3, as DNA: TGTGCCAGCAGCTACTACGGACTGACCTACGAGCAGTACTTC.

This clonotype was counted between two and nine times. The chain carries TRBV12-3 or TRBV12-4 and TRBJ2-3, with a tentative D call TRBD1 (5 bases). V gave up 5 bases and J gave up 6 bases, with 15 bases separating them. The CDR3 covers 14 residues. CDR3 protein: CASSGRQTGDTQYF. DNA for the CDR3: TGTGCCAGCAGTGGACGACAGACGGGTGATACGCAGTATTTT.

This rearrangement joins TRBV6-6 to TRBJ2-3, with 14 bases aligning to TRBD2. Losses at the gene ends were 6 bases for V and 0 bases for J; bases not matched to a gene: 11. The germline V gene has CDR1 MNHNY and CDR2 SVGAGI (reference sequence). The CDR3 contains 19 residues. This CDR3 is CASRLATSGGGSSTDTQYF. The CDR3 DNA reads TGTGCCAGCAGACTTGCGACTAGCGGGGGGGGCTCTAGCACAGATACGCAGTATTTT.

This clonotype turned up a few times. The rearrangement joins TRBV25-1 to TRBJ1-6, with D perhaps matching TRBD1 (6 bases). Germline CDR1 is MGHDK and CDR2 is SYGVNS. V dropped 7 bases and J dropped 8 bases, with 12 bases sitting between them. This CDR3 has 13 amino acids. The CDR3 nucleotides are TGTGCCAGCAACAGGGTAGCCGATTCACCCCTCCACTTT. This translates into CASNRVADSPLHF.

This clonotype turned up a few times. V is TRBV5-1 and J is TRBJ1-1; 9 bases fit TRBD1. From germline, CDR1 is SGHRS and CDR2 YFSETQ. The J segment lost 9 bases and the V segment lost 7 bases, leaving 7 bases of the junction unmatched. The CDR3 contains 12 residues. The DNA for the CDR3 is TGCGCCAGCCGCGAGGGACAGGGCCAAGCTTTCTTT. Protein product: CASREGQGQAFF.

The sample holds a few counts of this clonotype. The chain couples TRBV6-6 to TRBJ2-7, with a tentative D call TRBD1 (5 bases). V gave up 2 bases and J gave up 5 bases, with 13 bases separating them. The CDR3 totals 14 residues. Looked up from germline, CDR1 is MNHNY and CDR2 is SVGAGI (reference sequence). CDR3 DNA: TGTGCCAGCAGTTACGTAACAGGACCCAACGAGCAGTACTTC. Protein: CASSYVTGPNEQYF.

The chain carries TRBV6-6 and TRBJ1-1; 8 bases align to TRBD1. CDR1 is MNHNY, CDR2 SVGAGI, per germline (reference sequence). Losses at the gene ends were 6 bases for V and 3 bases for J; bases not matched to a gene: 6. This CDR3 contains 14 residues. The DNA of the CDR3 is TGTGCCAGCAGCCCCGGACAGGGATACACTGAAGCTTTCTTT. This gives the protein CASSPGQGYTEAFF.

The chain employs TRBV6-2 or TRBV6-3 and TRBJ2-3; 11 nucleotides line up with TRBD2. The CDR3 is 17 amino acids. Trimming took 2 bases from V and 4 from J; bases not matched to a gene: 8. Looked up from germline, CDR1 is MNHEY and CDR2 is SVGEGT. For the CDR3, the DNA is TGTGCCAGCAGTTACCCGCCCCTAGCGGGGGGAGCAGATACGCAGTATTTT. Translation: CASSYPPLAGGADTQYF.

This chain links TRBV20-1 with TRBJ2-4, with D possibly matching TRBD1 (7 bases). This CDR3 has 15 amino acids. In germline, CDR1 is DFQATT, CDR2 SNEGSKA (reference sequence). V was shortened by 5 bases and J by 2 bases, with 16 bases between the two germline ends. CDR3 sequence (DNA): TGCAGTGCTGACCAGGGGGGAGGTCCCAAAAACATTCAGTACTTC. Protein sequence: CSADQGGGPKNIQYF.